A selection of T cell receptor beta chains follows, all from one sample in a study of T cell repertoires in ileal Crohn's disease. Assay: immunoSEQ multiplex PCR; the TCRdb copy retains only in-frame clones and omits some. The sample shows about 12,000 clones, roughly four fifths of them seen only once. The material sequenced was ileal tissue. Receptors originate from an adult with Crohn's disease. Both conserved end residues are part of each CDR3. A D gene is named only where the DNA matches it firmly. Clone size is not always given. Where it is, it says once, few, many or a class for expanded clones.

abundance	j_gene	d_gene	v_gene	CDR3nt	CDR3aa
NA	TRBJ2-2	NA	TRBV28	TGTGCCAGCAGCTTGGGACATTCAGGCACCGGGGAGCTGTTTTTT	CASSLGHSGTGELFF
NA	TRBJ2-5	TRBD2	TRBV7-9	TGTGCCAGCAGCTGGACTAGCGGGACTAAAGAGACCCAGTACTTC	CASSWTSGTKETQYF
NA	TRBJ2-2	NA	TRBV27	TGTGCCAGCAGTTTACTAGCCGGGGAGCTGTTTTTT	CASSLLAGELFF
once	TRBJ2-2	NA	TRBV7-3	TGTGCCAGCAGCGGCCTGAACACCGGGGAGCTGTTTTTT	CASSGLNTGELFF
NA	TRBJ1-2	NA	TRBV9	TGTGCCAGCAGCTCAGAGGTCTGGACGACAGCTTCTAACTATGGCTACACCTTC	CASSSEVWTTASNYGYTF
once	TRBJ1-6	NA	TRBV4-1	TGCGCCAGCAGCCGGGAGCCCTATAATTCACCCCTCCACTTT	CASSREPYNSPLHF
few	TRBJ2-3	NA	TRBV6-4	TGTGCCAGCAGTGAGCAGGAAGGTTCAGATACGCAGTATTTT	CASSEQEGSDTQYF
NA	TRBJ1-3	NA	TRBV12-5	TGTGCTAGTAAACTGGGGGGGTCCTCTGGAAACACCATATATTTT	CASKLGGSSGNTIYF
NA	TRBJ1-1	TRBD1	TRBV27	TGTGCCAGCAGTCCCTTGGACAGGGGAGGGGGCACTGAAGCTTTCTTT	CASSPLDRGGGTEAFF
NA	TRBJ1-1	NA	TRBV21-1	TGTGCCAGCAGCAACCGGACAGGGGGGACTGAAGCTTTCTTT	CASSNRTGGTEAFF
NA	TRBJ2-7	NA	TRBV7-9	TGTGCCAGCAGCTTGGGGCAGAGCACCTACGAGCAGTACTTC	CASSLGQSTYEQYF
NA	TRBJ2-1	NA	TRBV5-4	TGTGCCAGCAGCTTCCCAGGGGAGCAGTTCTTC	CASSFPGEQFF
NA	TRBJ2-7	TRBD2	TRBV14	TGTGCCAGCAGCCTAACCGGGGCGGGGGGATCCTACGAGCAGTACTTC	CASSLTGAGGSYEQYF
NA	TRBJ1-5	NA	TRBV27	TGTGCCAGCAGTTTCAGGGGACAGCCCCAGCATTTT	CASSFRGQPQHF
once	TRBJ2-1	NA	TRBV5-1	TGCGCCAGCAGCTTGGATGCAGCGAACAATGAGCAGTTCTTC	CASSLDAANNEQFF
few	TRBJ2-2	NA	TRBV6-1	TGTGCCAGCAGTGGCCAGGGCGACACCGGGGAGCTGTTTTTT	CASSGQGDTGELFF
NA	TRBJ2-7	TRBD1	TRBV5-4	TGTGCCAGCAGCCCACCGGGACAGGCAAAGGAGCAGTACTTC	CASSPPGQAKEQYF
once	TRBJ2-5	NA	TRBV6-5	TGTGCCAGCAGTTACGTCGCCGCGGAGACCCAGTACTTC	CASSYVAAETQYF
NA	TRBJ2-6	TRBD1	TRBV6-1	TGTGCCAGCAGTGAAGCGCGTCTGAGGGGGCTAAGAGGGGCCAACGTCCTGACTTTC	CASSEARLRGLRGANVLTF
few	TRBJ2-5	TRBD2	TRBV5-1	TGCGCCAGCAGCTTTGGGGGGGGAGAGACCCAGTACTTC	CASSFGGGETQYF
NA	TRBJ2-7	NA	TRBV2	TGTGCCAGCAGGCTAGGGAAGGGACTCGAGCAGTACTTC	CASRLGKGLEQYF
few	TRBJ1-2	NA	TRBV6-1	TGTGCCAGCACCAGTCCCTATGGCTACACCTTC	CASTSPYGYTF
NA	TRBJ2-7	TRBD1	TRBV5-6	TGTGCCAGCAGCTTAAGCTGGGACAGCTCCTACGAGCAGTACTTC	CASSLSWDSSYEQYF
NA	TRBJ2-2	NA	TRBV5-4	TGTGCCAGCAGCGATTGGGGGGGGCGTAGCACCGGGGAGCTGTTTTTT	CASSDWGGRSTGELFF
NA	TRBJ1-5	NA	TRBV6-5	TGTGCCAGCAGCAAATACGGAGACAGTAGTCAGCCCCAGCATTTT	CASSKYGDSSQPQHF
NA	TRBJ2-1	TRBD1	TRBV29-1	TGCAGCGTTGTGGGACAGGGGGTTGGTGAGCAGTTCTTC	CSVVGQGVGEQFF
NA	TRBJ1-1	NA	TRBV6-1	TGTGCCAGCAGTGTTCTTTTGATCAGGGATACTGAAGCTTTCTTT	CASSVLLIRDTEAFF
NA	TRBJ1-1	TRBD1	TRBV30	TGTGCCTTATACAGGGGGGGGAACACTGAAGCTTTCTTT	CALYRGGNTEAFF